This TCR beta chain stems from a study of human T cells and chemical hapten exposure. At the level of the study: A patient group, mainly female, showed alopecia areata, totalis or universalis.

TCRdb re-analysed the RACE reads in MiXCR, keeping a single row per CDR3 protein. The sample includes 380,000 or so distinct CDR3 sequences, about 5% of them seen just once. Study findings and constraints: PT1 expanded TCR counts correlated positively with patch test score.

This clonotype was seen at least ten times. Its target is not known. Time point reported: pre-sensitization, week 0. The treatment was: therapeutic diphenylcyclopropenone sensitization with weekly scalp DPC. Total RNA was extracted from unfractionated whole blood. This clonotype originated in a woman under 30 with alopecia areata. Some clones in this sample may be carry-over from other donors' samples. This specimen consisted of whole blood, obtained in connection with sensitization to the hapten diphenylcyclopropenone (DPC).

The CDR3 loop is CASSRNGGWTYEQYF. In nucleotides, the CDR3 is TGTGCCAGCAGCCGGAACGGGGGTTGGACCTACGAGCAGTACTTC. The chain recombines TRBV27 with TRBJ2-7; tentative D call: TRBD2 (6 bases). Between the trimmed V and J ends, which lost 6 bases and 2 bases, there was a span of 17 bases. The CDR3 covers 15 residues. Germline CDR1 is MNHEY and CDR2 is SMNVEV (reference sequence).